The 31 T cell receptor beta chains in this list originate from one sample, sequenced in a study of neoadjuvant anti-PD-1 for oral cavity cancer. Data came from immunoSEQ multiplex PCR; TCRdb stores just in-frame clones and leaves some out. There are 55,000 to 75,000 clones in the sample; around 85% occur only once, and roughly 3% lies in the top ten. Time point of the sample: after neoadjuvant nivolumab, at surgical resection. The starting material was PBMCs, obtained after nivolumab (anti-PD-1) treatment. These receptors all come from a person aged 40 to 85 with oral cavity squamous cell carcinoma.

The CDR3 is CASSEVTANTGELFF. Here the CDR3 DNA reads TGTGCCAGCAGTGAAGTAACAGCGAACACCGGGGAGCTGTTTTTT. The gene calls are TRBV6-1 and TRBJ2-2; D not resolved. Trimming left V 1 base short and J 0 bases short, with 6 bases between. This CDR3 spans 15 amino acids. Germline lookup yields CDR1 MNHNS and CDR2 SASEGT.

This clone appeared a single time. The genes are TRBV7-9 and TRBJ2-7; D tentatively fits TRBD1 or TRBD2 (5 bases each). Germline lookup yields CDR1 SEHNR and CDR2 FQNEAQ (reference sequence). CDR3 length equals 17 residues. V dropped 5 bases and J dropped 5 bases, with 25 bases sitting between them. CDR3 protein: CASSRGRFRLIFDEQYF. As DNA, the CDR3 is TGTGCCAGCAGCCGGGGCCGGTTCAGACTGATCTTCGACGAGCAGTACTTC.

The chain has TRBV30 and TRBJ2-3; a weak D match, TRBD1 (6 bases). V lost 2 bases and J lost 3, with 9 bases in between. Germline V gene sequence: CDR1 GTSNPN, CDR2 SVGIG (reference sequence). The CDR3 runs to 13 residues. The CDR3: CAWSYRVTDTQYF. CDR3 bases: TGTGCCTGGAGTTACAGGGTAACAGATACGCAGTATTTT.

The chain recombines TRBV5-1 with TRBJ2-1; D possibly corresponds to TRBD2 (6 bases). Germline values: CDR1 SGHRS, CDR2 YFSETQ. Trimming cost V 2 bases and J 4 bases, with 16 bases left between them. There are 16 residues in the CDR3. This CDR3 reads CASSFIPGLGYNEQFF. CDR3 DNA: TGCGCCAGCAGCTTCATTCCGGGACTTGGATACAATGAGCAGTTCTTC.

This clone is judged medium-sized. This sequence joins TRBV6-6 and TRBJ2-7, with TRBD1 identical over 7 bases. The CDR3 is made up of 12 amino acids. Trimming took 6 bases from V and 6 from J; bases not matched to a gene: 5. Germline V CDR1 and CDR2: MNHNY, SVGAGI (reference sequence). Written as DNA, the CDR3 is TGTGCCAGCAGCCCGACAGGGTCCGAGCAGTACTTC. It translates to CASSPTGSEQYF.

The chain couples TRBV2 to TRBJ2-2; unclear D gene. The CDR3 length is 14 residues. Trimming stripped 8 bases from V and 0 bases from J, with 10 bases between. Germline assignment: CDR1 SNHLY and CDR2 FYNNEI. The CDR3 DNA reads as TGTGCCAGCCAGGTCCGGTCGAACACCGGGGAGCTGTTTTTT. Amino acid sequence: CASQVRSNTGELFF.

The gene calls are TRBV29-1 and TRBJ2-3, with 7 positions matching TRBD1. Germline CDR1 is SQVTM and CDR2 is ANQGSEA. CDR3 length: 13 residues. Germline trimming cut 6 bases from V and 2 bases from J; bases unmatched to any gene: 5. CDR3 amino acids: CSVSGQNTDTQYF. CDR3 bases: TGCAGCGTATCGGGACAGAACACAGATACGCAGTATTTT.

The J gene is TRBJ2-7, the V gene TRBV27, with 7 bases matching TRBD1. J lost 2 bases, V lost 3 bases, and 7 bases had no gene match. This CDR3 region has 15 residues. Germline CDR1 and CDR2: MNHEY and SMNVEV (reference sequence). CDR3 sequence: CASSFGDGTAYEQYF. The CDR3, as DNA: TGTGCCAGCAGTTTCGGGGACGGGACAGCCTACGAGCAGTACTTC.

Only one count was recorded for this clone. V usage is TRBV5-1 and J usage is TRBJ1-2; D is possibly TRBD1 (5 bases). Germline V gene data show CDR1 as SGHRS and CDR2 as YFSETQ. The CDR3 covers 14 residues. Trimming left V 1 base short and J 7 bases short, with 14 bases between. This CDR3 reads CASSLSGREGGYTF. The CDR3 DNA sequence: TGCGCCAGCAGCTTGTCCGGCAGGGAGGGTGGCTACACCTTC.

The chain recombines TRBV18 with TRBJ1-1, with D maybe TRBD1 (6 bases). CDR1 is KGHSH and CDR2 is LQKENI in the germline V gene. The CDR3 totals 15 residues. With 1 base removed from V and 1 base from J, the gap between germline ends came to 10 bases. The CDR3, as DNA: TGTGCCAGCTCACCACAGGGGGTTGGGAACACTGAAGCTTTCTTT. Its translation: CASSPQGVGNTEAFF.

The gene calls are TRBV5-4 and TRBJ1-4; tentative D call: TRBD1 (5 bases). Germline V lookup: CDR1 SGHNT, CDR2 YYREEE (reference sequence). Trimming shortened V by 3 bases and J by 5 bases, and 20 bases separated the two germline ends. The length of the CDR3 is 17 residues. CDR3 DNA sequence: TGTGCCAGCAGCTCAAAGGACAACTCAGGGTTGAATGAAAAACTGTTTTTT. As protein: CASSSKDNSGLNEKLFF.

V usage is TRBV5-5 and J usage is TRBJ1-3; D is ambiguous. The CDR3 has 14 residues. Trimming took off 2 bases at V and 3 bases at J, with 9 bases between the two ends. CDR1 and CDR2 from the germline V gene are SGHKS and YYEKEE (reference sequence). CDR3 in DNA: TGTGCCAGCAGCTTTGAGACAATTGGAAACACCATATATTTT. This codes for CASSFETIGNTIYF.

On this clone itself: Distinct nucleotide sequences in the sample also encode this CDR3. The chain joins TRBV4-1 to TRBJ1-5; D not certain. This CDR3 has 16 residues. CDR1 and CDR2 from the germline V gene are MGHRA and YSYEKL. Deletions cut 1 base from V and 0 bases from J, with 10 bases between. DNA of the CDR3: TGCGCCAGCAGCCAAGGTTCCACACATAGCAATCAGCCCCAGCATTTT. Its protein is CASSQGSTHSNQPQHF.

The rearrangement uses TRBV5-4 and TRBJ2-3; D call uncertain. This CDR3 is built from 13 residues. Germline loops: CDR1 SGHNT, CDR2 YYREEE (reference sequence). V lost 7 bases, J lost 0 bases, and 9 bases lay in between. CDR3 loop: CASRLASTDTQYF. The CDR3 coding sequence is TGTGCCAGCCGGCTGGCTAGCACAGATACGCAGTATTTT. The full variable domain, its missing parts supplied by reference TRBV5-4 and TRBJ2-3, is ETGVTQSPTHLIKTRGQQVTLRCSSQSGHNTVSWYQQALGQGPQFIFQYYREEENGRGNFPPRFSGLQFPNYSSELNVNALELDDSALYLCASRLASTDTQYFGPGTRLTVL.

The rearrangement joins TRBV6-6 to TRBJ1-2, with D hard to call. CDR3 length: 13 amino acids. With 5 bases removed from V and 4 bases from J, the gap between germline ends came to 11 bases. Germline V CDR1 and CDR2: MNHNY, SVGAGI (reference sequence). The CDR3 reads CASSPAVGYGYTF. CDR3 nucleotides: TGTGCCAGCAGTCCCGCCGTGGGCTATGGCTACACCTTC.

The gene calls are TRBV14 and TRBJ2-7; D ambiguous. The length of the CDR3 is 15 residues. V lost 6 bases and J 1 base, leaving 16 bases between the germline ends. Germline loops: CDR1 SGHDN, CDR2 FVKESK. The CDR3: CASSTLDDGSYEQYF. The CDR3 coding sequence is TGTGCCAGCAGTACATTGGACGACGGGTCCTACGAGCAGTACTTC.

The CDR3 sequence is CASSSRRPLKNTEAFF. CDR3 in DNA: TGTGCCAGCAGCTCCCGTCGGCCGTTAAAGAACACTGAAGCTTTCTTT. The chain recombines TRBV5-4 with TRBJ1-1, with D uncertain. V lost 3 bases and J 1 base, leaving 16 bases between the germline ends. This CDR3 spans 16 amino acids. Germline V gene data show CDR1 as SGHNT and CDR2 as YYREEE (reference sequence).

The genes are TRBV5-1 and TRBJ2-2; TRBD2 is a possible D gene (6 bases). CDR1 and CDR2 from the germline V gene are SGHRS and YFSETQ. This CDR3 has 18 amino acids. V dropped 1 base and J dropped 0 bases, with 16 bases sitting between them. The DNA of the CDR3 is TGCGCCAGCAGCTTGAGGTCTGCGGGACGGGCGAACACCGGGGAGCTGTTTTTT. Its protein is CASSLRSAGRANTGELFF.

The table lists this clone with many counts. The chain carries TRBV7-9 and TRBJ2-7; no firm D call. The CDR3 has 16 residues. CDR1 and CDR2 (germline): SEHNR, FQNEAQ (reference sequence). Trimming cost V 1 base and J 2 bases, with 15 bases left between them. CDR3 bases: TGTGCCAGCAGCTTAGGTTCCGACGGACGGACCTACGAGCAGTACTTC. This gives the protein CASSLGSDGRTYEQYF.

J is TRBJ2-2 and V is TRBV6-5; possible D gene TRBD2, 5 bases. The germline V gene has CDR1 MNHEY and CDR2 SVGAGI. The CDR3 is made up of 15 amino acids. Trimming removed 2 bases from V and 4 bases from J, with 11 bases in between. The CDR3 spells CASSYGELSTGELFF. CDR3 bases: TGTGCCAGCAGTTACGGGGAGCTCTCCACCGGGGAGCTGTTTTTT.

The rearrangement links TRBV29-1 to TRBJ1-1, with 8 bases matching TRBD1. V lost 7 bases and J lost 0; bases outside the gene matches: 1. Germline CDR1 and CDR2: SQVTM and ANQGSEA. The CDR3 contains 12 residues. CDR3 bases: TGCAGCGGACAGGGGTTGAACACTGAAGCTTTCTTT. Its translation: CSGQGLNTEAFF.

V is TRBV2 and J is TRBJ2-7, with D perhaps TRBD2 (6 bases). Per germline, CDR1 SNHLY and CDR2 FYNNEI. Deletions cut 8 bases from V and 3 bases from J, with 11 bases between. The CDR3 is 12 residues long. CDR3 DNA: TGTGCCAGCCGGGACTTCTACTACGAGCAGTACTTC. This translates into CASRDFYYEQYF.

CDR3 amino acids: CASSPGFSGANVLTF. The CDR3, as DNA: TGCGCCAGCAGCCCAGGCTTCTCTGGGGCCAACGTCCTGACTTTC. This rearrangement joins TRBV5-1 to TRBJ2-6; D uncertain. Germline V gene data show CDR1 as SGHRS and CDR2 as YFSETQ. CDR3 length equals 15 residues. Trimming took 4 bases from V and 0 from J, leaving 8 bases between them.

The chain carries TRBV4-1 and TRBJ2-2; D uncertain. V was trimmed by 4 bases and J by 2 bases, leaving 11 bases between them. Germline loops: CDR1 MGHRA, CDR2 YSYEKL. The CDR3 has 15 residues. The CDR3 protein is CASSPTPLNTGELFF. Written as DNA, the CDR3 is TGCGCCAGCAGCCCAACACCCTTAAACACCGGGGAGCTGTTTTTT.

This sequence joins TRBV7-8 and TRBJ1-4, with 9 positions matching TRBD1. The CDR3 covers 15 residues. The germline CDR1 and CDR2 sequences are SGHVS and FQNEAQ. Trimming cost V 5 bases and J 7 bases; bases outside gene matches: 8. CDR3 DNA sequence: TGTGCCAGCAGCCCGAGGGACAGGGTCGTTGAAAAACTGTTTTTT. Translation gives CASSPRDRVVEKLFF.

This chain joins TRBV5-6 and TRBJ1-1, with 7 positions matching TRBD1. The V gene end was trimmed by 4 bases and the J gene end by 5 bases; junction bases not matched to a gene: 8. The germline V gene has CDR1 SGHDT and CDR2 YYEEEE. CDR3 size: 14 residues. The CDR3 loop is CASSPLDRVTEAFF. DNA for the CDR3: TGTGCCAGCAGCCCTCTCGACAGGGTGACTGAAGCTTTCTTT.

The genes are TRBV7-2 and TRBJ1-2, with 7 bases identical to TRBD1. Germline loops: CDR1 SGHTA, CDR2 FQGNSA. There are 13 residues in the CDR3. The V segment lost 5 bases and the J segment 8 bases; nucleotides outside the gene matches: 8. The CDR3 region has the DNA TGTGCCAGCAGCCAACTAACAGGGGTCGGCTACACCTTC. It codes for CASSQLTGVGYTF. Looking up the rest from reference TRBV7-2 and TRBJ1-2 gives the full variable domain: GAGVSQSPSNKVTEKGKDVELRCDPISGHTALYWYRQSLGQGLEFLIYFQGNSAPDKSGLPSDRFSAERTGGSVSTLTIQRTQQEDSAVYLCASSQLTGVGYTFGSGTRLTVV.

The chain employs TRBV5-1 and TRBJ1-6; D is uncertain. V was shortened by 1 base and J by 0 bases, with 11 bases between the two germline ends. The CDR3 extends over 17 amino acids. Germline V lookup: CDR1 SGHRS, CDR2 YFSETQ. The CDR3 region has the DNA TGCGCCAGCAGCTTGATGGGGTCGAGCTCCTATAATTCACCCCTCCACTTT. This gives the protein CASSLMGSSSYNSPLHF.

This chain connects TRBV4-1 to TRBJ1-5; D gene uncertain. The CDR3 runs 15 residues. The V gene lost 0 bases and the J gene lost 1 base, with 7 bases spanning the gap. Germline CDR1 MGHRA, CDR2 YSYEKL. The CDR3 is CASSQEGRSNQPQHF. The CDR3 coding sequence is TGCGCCAGCAGCCAAGAAGGCCGCAGCAATCAGCCCCAGCATTTT.

The chain uses TRBV5-6 and TRBJ1-1; D ambiguous. V shed 4 bases and J shed 0 bases, with 10 bases lying between them. The germline CDR1 and CDR2 sequences are SGHDT and YYEEEE. There are 14 residues in the CDR3. The CDR3 nucleotides read TGTGCCAGCAGCCGCCGGACCCTGAACACTGAAGCTTTCTTT. Translating gives CASSRRTLNTEAFF.

This chain uses TRBV5-4 with TRBJ2-3; 9 nucleotides agree with TRBD1. The CDR3 is 15 amino acids. CDR1 is SGHNT and CDR2 is YYREEE in the germline V gene (reference sequence). V shed 4 bases, J shed 3 bases, and the junction held 6 bases outside the gene matches. The CDR3: CASSTGQGVTDTQYF. The CDR3 coding sequence is TGTGCCAGCAGCACGGGACAGGGCGTGACAGATACGCAGTATTTT.